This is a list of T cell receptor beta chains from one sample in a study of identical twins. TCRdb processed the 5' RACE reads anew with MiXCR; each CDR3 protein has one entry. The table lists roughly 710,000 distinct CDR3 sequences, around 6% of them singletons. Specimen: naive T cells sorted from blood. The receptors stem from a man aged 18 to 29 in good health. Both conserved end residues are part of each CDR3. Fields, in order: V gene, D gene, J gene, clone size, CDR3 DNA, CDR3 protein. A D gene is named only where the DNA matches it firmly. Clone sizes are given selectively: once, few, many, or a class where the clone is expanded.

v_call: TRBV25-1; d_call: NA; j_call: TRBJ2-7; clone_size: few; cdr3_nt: TGTGCCAGCAGGAACCCAGGAGGCTACGAGCAGTACTTC; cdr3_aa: CASRNPGGYEQYF
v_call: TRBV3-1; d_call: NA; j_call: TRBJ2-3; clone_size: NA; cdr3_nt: TGTGCCAGCAGGAAAGGGGGACACCTCACAGATACGCAGTATTTT; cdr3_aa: CASRKGGHLTDTQYF
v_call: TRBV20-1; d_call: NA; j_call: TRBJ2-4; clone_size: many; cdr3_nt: TGCAGTGCTAGAGGGGCCCAAGGTCCCAACATTCAGTACTTC; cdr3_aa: CSARGAQGPNIQYF
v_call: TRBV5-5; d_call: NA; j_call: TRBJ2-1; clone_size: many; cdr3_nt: TGTGCCAGCAGCCTTAATACGCGAAATGAGCAGTTCTTC; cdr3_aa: CASSLNTRNEQFF
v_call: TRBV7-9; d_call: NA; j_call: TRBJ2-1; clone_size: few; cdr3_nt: TGTGCCAGCAGCCCCATTCTGTCCCATGAGCAGTTCTTC; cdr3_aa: CASSPILSHEQFF
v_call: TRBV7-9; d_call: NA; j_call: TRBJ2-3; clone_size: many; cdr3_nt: TGTGCCAGCAGCTTAGCGGTCCGTATCCCAGATACGCAGTATTTT; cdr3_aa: CASSLAVRIPDTQYF
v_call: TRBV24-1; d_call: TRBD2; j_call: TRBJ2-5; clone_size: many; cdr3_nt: TGTGCCACCAGTGGGACTAGCGGGAGAGCAGAGACCCAGTACTTC; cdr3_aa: CATSGTSGRAETQYF
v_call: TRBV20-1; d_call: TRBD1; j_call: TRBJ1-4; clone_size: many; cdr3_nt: TGCAGTGCTACGGACAGGCCCTTGGGTGAAAAACTGTTTTTT; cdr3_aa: CSATDRPLGEKLFF
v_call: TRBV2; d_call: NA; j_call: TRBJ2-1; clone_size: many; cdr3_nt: TGTGCCAGCGACTTAAACCTGACGGGAAAAACTAAGCAGTTCTTC; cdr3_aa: CASDLNLTGKTKQFF
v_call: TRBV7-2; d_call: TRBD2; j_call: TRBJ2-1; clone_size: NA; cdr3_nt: TGTGCCAGCAGACTTCTAGCGGGGGGAGAGCAGTTCTTC; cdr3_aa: CASRLLAGGEQFF
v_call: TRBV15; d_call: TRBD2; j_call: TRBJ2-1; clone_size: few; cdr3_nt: TGTGCCACCAGCAGAACTACGGGGGCTAGCGGGAGCGGGAATGAGCAGTTCTTC; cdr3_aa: CATSRTTGASGSGNEQFF
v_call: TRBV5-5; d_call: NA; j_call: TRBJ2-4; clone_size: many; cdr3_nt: TGTGCCAGCAGCGAGGCTCGAGGGGGGCAGTACTTC; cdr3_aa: CASSEARGGQYF
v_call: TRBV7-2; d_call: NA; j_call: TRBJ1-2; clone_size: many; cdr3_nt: TGTGCCAGCAGCTTATATGGGGTCTCCGACTATGGCTACACCTTC; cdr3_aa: CASSLYGVSDYGYTF
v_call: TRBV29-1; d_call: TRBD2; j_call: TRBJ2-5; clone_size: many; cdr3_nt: TGCAGCGTTGTCCTACTAGCGGGAAGGGAGACCCAGTACTTC; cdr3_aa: CSVVLLAGRETQYF
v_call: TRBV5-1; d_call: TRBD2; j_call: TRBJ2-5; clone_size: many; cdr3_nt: TGCGCCAGCAGCTTGGATCCTAGCGGGAGTTCCGAGACCCAGTACTTC; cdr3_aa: CASSLDPSGSSETQYF
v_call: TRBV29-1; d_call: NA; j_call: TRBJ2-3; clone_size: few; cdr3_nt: TGCAGCGTTGCACTGGGGGCAAGCACAGATACGCAGTATTTT; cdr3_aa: CSVALGASTDTQYF